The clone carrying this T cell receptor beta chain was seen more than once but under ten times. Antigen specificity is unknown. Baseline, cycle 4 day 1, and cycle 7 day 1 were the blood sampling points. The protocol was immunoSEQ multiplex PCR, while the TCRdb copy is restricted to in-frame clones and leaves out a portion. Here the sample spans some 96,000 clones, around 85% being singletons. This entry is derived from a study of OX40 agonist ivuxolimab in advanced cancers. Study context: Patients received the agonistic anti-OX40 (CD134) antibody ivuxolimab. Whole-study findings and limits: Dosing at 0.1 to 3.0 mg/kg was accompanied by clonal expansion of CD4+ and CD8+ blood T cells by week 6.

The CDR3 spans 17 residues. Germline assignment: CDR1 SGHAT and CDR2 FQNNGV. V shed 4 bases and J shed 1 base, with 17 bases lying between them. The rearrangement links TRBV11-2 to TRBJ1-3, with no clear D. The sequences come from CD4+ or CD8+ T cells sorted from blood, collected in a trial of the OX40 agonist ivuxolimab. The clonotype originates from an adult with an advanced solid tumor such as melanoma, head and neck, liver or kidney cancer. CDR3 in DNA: TGTGCCAGCAGCTCCCCTGGGAAGCGGAAATCTGGAAACACCATATATTTT. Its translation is CASSSPGKRKSGNTIYF.